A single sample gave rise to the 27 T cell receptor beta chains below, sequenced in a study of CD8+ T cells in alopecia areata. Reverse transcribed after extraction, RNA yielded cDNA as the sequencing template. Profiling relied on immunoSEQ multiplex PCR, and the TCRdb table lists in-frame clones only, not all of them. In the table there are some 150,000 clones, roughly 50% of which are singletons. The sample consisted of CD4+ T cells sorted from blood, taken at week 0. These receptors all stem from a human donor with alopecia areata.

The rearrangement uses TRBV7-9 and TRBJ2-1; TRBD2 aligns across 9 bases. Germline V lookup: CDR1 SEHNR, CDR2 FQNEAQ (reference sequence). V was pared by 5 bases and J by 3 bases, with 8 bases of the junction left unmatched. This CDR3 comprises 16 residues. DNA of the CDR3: TGTGCCAGCAGCGCGCGTCCTAGCGGGGACTACAATGAGCAGTTCTTC. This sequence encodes CASSARPSGDYNEQFF.

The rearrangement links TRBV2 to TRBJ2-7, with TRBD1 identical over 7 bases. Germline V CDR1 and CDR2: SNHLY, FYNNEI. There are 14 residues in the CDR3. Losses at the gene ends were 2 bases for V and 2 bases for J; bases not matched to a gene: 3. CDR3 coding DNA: TGTGCCAGCAGTGAAAGACAGGGCCCCTACGAGCAGTACTTC. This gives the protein CASSERQGPYEQYF.

For the CDR3, the DNA is TGCGCCAGCAGCCTTACTGGTCAGCCCCAGCATTTT. This gives the protein CASSLTGQPQHF. The gene calls are TRBV4-1 and TRBJ1-5; D remains ambiguous. CDR3 size: 12 residues. V lost 4 bases and J lost 6, with 7 bases in between. The germline CDR1 and CDR2 sequences are MGHRA and YSYEKL.

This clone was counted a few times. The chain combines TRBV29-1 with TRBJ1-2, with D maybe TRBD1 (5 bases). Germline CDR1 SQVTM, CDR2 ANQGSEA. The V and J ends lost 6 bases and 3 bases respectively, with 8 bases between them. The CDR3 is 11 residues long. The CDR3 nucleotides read TGCAGCGTCGGGACGGACTATGGCTACACCTTC. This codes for CSVGTDYGYTF.

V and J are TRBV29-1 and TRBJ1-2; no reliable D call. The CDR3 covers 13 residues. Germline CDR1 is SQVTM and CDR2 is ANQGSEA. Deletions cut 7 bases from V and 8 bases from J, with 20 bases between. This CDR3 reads CSARTPSRIGYTF. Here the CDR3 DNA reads TGCAGCGCCCGCACTCCATCTCGTATCGGCTACACCTTC.

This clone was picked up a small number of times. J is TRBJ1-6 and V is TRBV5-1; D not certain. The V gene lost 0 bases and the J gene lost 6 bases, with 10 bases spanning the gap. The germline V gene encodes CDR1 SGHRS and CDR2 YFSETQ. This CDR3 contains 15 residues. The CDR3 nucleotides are TGCGCCAGCAGCTTGGGCCAGGCAAGTAATTCACCCCTCCACTTT. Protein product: CASSLGQASNSPLHF.

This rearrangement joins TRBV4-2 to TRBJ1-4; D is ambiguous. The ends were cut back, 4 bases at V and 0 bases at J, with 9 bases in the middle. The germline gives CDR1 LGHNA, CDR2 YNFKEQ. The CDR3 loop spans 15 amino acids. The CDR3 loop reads CASSPWTATNEKLFF. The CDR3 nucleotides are TGTGCCAGCAGCCCTTGGACTGCAACTAATGAAAAACTGTTTTTT.

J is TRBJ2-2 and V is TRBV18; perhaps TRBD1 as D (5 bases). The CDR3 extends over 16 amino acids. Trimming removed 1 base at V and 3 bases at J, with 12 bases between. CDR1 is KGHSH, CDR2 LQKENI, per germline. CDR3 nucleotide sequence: TGTGCCAGCTCACCACTCCGCTCCAGGGACACCGGGGAGCTGTTTTTT. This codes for CASSPLRSRDTGELFF.

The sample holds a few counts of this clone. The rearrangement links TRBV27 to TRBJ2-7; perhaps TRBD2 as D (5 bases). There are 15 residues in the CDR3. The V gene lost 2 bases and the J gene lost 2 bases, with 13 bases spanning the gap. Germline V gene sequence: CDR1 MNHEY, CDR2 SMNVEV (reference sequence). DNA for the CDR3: TGTGCCAGCAGTTTAACCCCATCACTAGCCTACGAGCAGTACTTC. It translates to CASSLTPSLAYEQYF.

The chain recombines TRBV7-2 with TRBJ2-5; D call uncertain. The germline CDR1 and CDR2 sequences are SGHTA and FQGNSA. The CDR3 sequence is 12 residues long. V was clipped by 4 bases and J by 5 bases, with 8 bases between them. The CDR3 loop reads CASSSLRETQYF. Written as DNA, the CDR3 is TGTGCCAGCAGCTCGCTCAGGGAGACCCAGTACTTC. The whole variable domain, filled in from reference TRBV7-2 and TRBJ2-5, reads GAGVSQSPSNKVTEKGKDVELRCDPISGHTALYWYRQSLGQGLEFLIYFQGNSAPDKSGLPSDRFSAERTGGSVSTLTIQRTQQEDSAVYLCASSSLRETQYFGPGTRLLVL.

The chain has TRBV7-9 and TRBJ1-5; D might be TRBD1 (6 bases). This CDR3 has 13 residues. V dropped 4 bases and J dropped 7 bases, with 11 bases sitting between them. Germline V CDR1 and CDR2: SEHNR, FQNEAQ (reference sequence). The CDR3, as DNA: TGTGCCAGCAGCTCACGACAGGACCAGCCCCAGCATTTT. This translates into CASSSRQDQPQHF.

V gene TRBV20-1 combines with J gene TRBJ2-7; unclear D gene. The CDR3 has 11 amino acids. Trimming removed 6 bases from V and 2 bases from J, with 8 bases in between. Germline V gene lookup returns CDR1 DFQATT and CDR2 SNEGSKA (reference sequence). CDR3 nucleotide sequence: TGCAGTGCCAACGGTCCCTACGAGCAGTACTTC. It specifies CSANGPYEQYF.

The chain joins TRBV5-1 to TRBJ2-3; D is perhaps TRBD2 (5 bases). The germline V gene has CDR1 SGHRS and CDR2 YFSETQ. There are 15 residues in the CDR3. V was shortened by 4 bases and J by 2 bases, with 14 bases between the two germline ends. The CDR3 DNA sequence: TGCGCCAGCAGCGGCACGGGGTACTTCACAGATACGCAGTATTTT. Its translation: CASSGTGYFTDTQYF. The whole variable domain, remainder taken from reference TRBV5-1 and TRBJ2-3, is KAGVTQTPRYLIKTRGQQVTLSCSPISGHRSVSWYQQTPGQGLQFLFEYFSETQRNKGNFPGRFSGRQFSNSRSEMNVSTLELGDSALYLCASSGTGYFTDTQYFGPGTRLTVL.

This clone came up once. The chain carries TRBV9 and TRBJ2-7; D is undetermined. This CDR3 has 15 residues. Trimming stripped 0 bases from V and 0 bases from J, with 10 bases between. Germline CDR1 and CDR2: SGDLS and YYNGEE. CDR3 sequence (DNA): TGTGCCAGCAGCGTAGTGCCGGATAGCTCCTACGAGCAGTACTTC. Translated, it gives CASSVVPDSSYEQYF. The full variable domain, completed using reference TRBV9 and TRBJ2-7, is DSGVTQTPKHLITATGQRVTLRCSPRSGDLSVYWYQQSLDQGLQFLIQYYNGEERAKGNILERFSAQQFPDLHSELNLSSLELGDSALYFCASSVVPDSSYEQYFGPGTRLTVT.

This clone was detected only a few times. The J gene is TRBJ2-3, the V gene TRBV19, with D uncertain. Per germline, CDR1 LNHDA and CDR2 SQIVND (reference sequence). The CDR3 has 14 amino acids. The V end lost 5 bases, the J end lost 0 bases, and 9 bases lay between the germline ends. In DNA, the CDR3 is TGTGCCAGTAGTTCGTACGCTAGCACAGATACGCAGTATTTT. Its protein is CASSSYASTDTQYF. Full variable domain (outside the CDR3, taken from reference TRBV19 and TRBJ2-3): DGGITQSPKYLFRKEGQNVTLSCEQNLNHDAMYWYRQDPGQGLRLIYYSQIVNDFQKGDIAEGYSVSREKKESFPLTVTSAQKNPTAFYLCASSSYASTDTQYFGPGTRLTVL.

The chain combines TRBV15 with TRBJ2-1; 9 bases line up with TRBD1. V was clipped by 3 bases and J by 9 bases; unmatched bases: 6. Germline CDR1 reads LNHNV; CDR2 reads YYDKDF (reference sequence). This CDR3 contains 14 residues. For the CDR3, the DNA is TGTGCCACCAGCAGGGAACAGGGGGCTGGTGAGCAGTTCTTC. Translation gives CATSREQGAGEQFF.

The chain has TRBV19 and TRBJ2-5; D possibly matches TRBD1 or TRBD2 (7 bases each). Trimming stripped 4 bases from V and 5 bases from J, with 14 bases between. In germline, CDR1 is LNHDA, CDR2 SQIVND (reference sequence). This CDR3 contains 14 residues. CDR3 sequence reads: CASSRGGGMETQYF. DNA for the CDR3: TGTGCCAGTAGTAGGGGAGGGGGCATGGAGACCCAGTACTTC.

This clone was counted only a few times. The chain's CDR3 is CASSPPGLAGGLNEQYF. The CDR3 region has the DNA TGTGCCAGCAGCCCCCCGGGACTAGCGGGGGGCCTCAACGAGCAGTACTTC. This chain uses TRBV7-2 with TRBJ2-7, with 15 bases lining up with TRBD2. V lost 5 bases to trimming and J lost 5 bases; unmatched junction nucleotides: 10. Looked up from germline, CDR1 is SGHTA and CDR2 is FQGNSA. This CDR3 has 17 residues.

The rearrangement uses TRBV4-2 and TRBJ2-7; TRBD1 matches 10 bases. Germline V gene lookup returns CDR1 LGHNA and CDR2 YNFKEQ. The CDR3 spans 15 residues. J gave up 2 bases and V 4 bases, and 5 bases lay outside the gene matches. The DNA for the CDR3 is TGTGCCAGCAGCCCAGACGGGACAGGGGCCTACGAGCAGTACTTC. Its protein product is CASSPDGTGAYEQYF.

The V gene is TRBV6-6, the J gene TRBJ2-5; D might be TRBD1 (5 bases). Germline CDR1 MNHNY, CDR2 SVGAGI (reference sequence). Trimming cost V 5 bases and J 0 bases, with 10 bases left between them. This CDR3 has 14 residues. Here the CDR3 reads CASSQDRDQETQYF. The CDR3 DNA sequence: TGTGCCAGCAGTCAAGACAGAGACCAAGAGACCCAGTACTTC.

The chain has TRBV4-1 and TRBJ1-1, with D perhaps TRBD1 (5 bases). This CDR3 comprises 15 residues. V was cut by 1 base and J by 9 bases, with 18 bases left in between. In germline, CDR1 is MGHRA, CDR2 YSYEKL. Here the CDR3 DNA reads TGCGCCAGCAGCCAAGTCTGGGGCGTTTCGATGAAAGCTTTCTTT. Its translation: CASSQVWGVSMKAFF.

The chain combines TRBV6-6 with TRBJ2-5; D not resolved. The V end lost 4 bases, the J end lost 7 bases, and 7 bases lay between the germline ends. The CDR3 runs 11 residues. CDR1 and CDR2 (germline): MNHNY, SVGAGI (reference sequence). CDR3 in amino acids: CASSWDGTQYF. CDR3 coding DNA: TGTGCCAGCAGTTGGGATGGGACCCAGTACTTC.

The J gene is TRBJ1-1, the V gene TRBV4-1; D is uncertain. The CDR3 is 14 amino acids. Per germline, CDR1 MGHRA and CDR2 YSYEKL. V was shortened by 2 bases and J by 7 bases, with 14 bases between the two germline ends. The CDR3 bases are TGCGCCAGCAGCCAACCCTTGAGAGGGTTTGAAGCTTTCTTT. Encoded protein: CASSQPLRGFEAFF.

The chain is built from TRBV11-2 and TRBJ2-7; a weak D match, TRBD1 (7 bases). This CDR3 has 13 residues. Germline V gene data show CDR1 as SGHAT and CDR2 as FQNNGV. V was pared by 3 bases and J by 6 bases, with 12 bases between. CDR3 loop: CASSFGTAGEQYF. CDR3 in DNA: TGTGCCAGCAGCTTCGGGACAGCGGGCGAGCAGTACTTC. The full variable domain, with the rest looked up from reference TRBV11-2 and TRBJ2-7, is EAGVAQSPRYKIIEKRQSVAFWCNPISGHATLYWYQQILGQGPKLLIQFQNNGVVDDSQLPKDRFSAERLKGVDSTLKIQPAKLEDSAVYLCASSFGTAGEQYFGPGTRLTVT.

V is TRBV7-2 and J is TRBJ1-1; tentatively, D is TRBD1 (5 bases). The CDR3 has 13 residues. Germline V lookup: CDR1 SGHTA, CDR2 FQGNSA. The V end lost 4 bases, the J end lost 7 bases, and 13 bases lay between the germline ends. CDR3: CASSWTLRGEAFF. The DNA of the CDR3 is TGTGCCAGCAGCTGGACCTTGAGGGGTGAAGCTTTCTTT.

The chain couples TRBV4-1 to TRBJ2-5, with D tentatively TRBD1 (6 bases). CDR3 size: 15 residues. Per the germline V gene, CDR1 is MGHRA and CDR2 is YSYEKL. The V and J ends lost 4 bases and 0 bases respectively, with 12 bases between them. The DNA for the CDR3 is TGCGCCAGCAGCCCCGGGACAAATCACCAAGAGACCCAGTACTTC. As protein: CASSPGTNHQETQYF.

CDR3 DNA: TGCAGCGTTGAGGGTATGTCGGAGACCCAGTACTTC. Protein product: CSVEGMSETQYF. The rearrangement links TRBV29-1 to TRBJ2-5; D remains ambiguous. This CDR3 is built from 12 residues. With 3 bases removed from V and 5 bases from J, the gap between germline ends came to 10 bases. Looked up from germline, CDR1 is SQVTM and CDR2 is ANQGSEA.